The present T cell receptor (beta chain) was sequenced within a study of T cell responses to AZD1222 COVID-19 vaccine (dated by TCRdb to the early 2020s). Study-level background: AZD1222 recipients given second doses at about 4 weeks or at about 12 weeks were pooled, since spike-specific TCR depth and breadth were not found to differ between the two schedules. Trial participants were enrolled into age subgroups of 18-55, 56-69 and 70-plus years, which contained around 140, 26 and 57 TCR-sequenced participants, respectively. TCR sequencing covered more than 230 trial participants: 200 to 220 given two doses of AZD1222 and 26 given two doses of MenACWY control vaccine. The research as a whole found: The vaccine-associated CD4 TCRs covered the entire spike protein, and the dominant responses fell in regions 160-218 and 743-854. No day 14 peak-response samples were available, so repertoires were characterized only after the peak T cell response. In the small 56-69-year group, the increase in depth fell short of significance, most likely because of low power. A significant rise in spike-specific TCR breadth and depth was observed after two AZD1222 doses relative to day 0 and relative to MenACWY recipients. Reportedly, almost half of the unique spike-specific TCRs recognized epitopes lying outside the regions that are mutated in the B.1.351 and B.1.1.7 variants. Participants were mostly white British, with more females than males. The authors suggested clonal diversity may have been underestimated. Conclusions about previously exposed vaccinees are limited, since just six or seven AZD1222 recipients were seropositive for SARS-CoV-2 at baseline.

The time point label for this specimen denotes: baseline before first vaccination. The vaccinee samples were drawn from two UK trials, COV001 and COV002, one of which was a single-blind randomized controlled phase 2/3 trial testing AZD1222 (ChAdOx1 nCoV-19) in healthy adults. For TCRbeta chain sequencing, PBMC samples from trial participants were taken at day 0 and at day 28 after the second dose. The CDR3 regions of human TCRbeta chains were subjected to immunosequencing. As for the authors' bioinformatics: TCRs in the repertoires were compared against a reference library of SARS-CoV-2-specific TCRs that had been generated with the MIRA antigen-specificity platform. Breadth was defined as the fraction of unique TCRs that were SARS-CoV-2-associated. Depth was defined as the fraction of total T cells that were SARS-CoV-2-associated. Using the MIRA data, every spike-specific TCR was mapped to the spike region that the TCR reacted to and assigned to either a CD4 or a CD8 class. Log10-transformed breadth and depth values were compared by one-way ANOVA with Sidak's multiple comparisons tests. TCRdb carries this immuneACCESS record with in-frame sequences only. Its versions omit some clonotypes, under half of them owing to an unresolved V gene in the studies checked, with the rest unexplained. The V and J calls and clone size are taken from that table; D and trimming were inferred from the DNA. Counted in this sample were around 140,000 clones; 92% of them appeared once. Of the sample, 5% falls within the top ten clones.

From its cysteine to its phenylalanine, the CDR3 spans 17 amino acids. Only CDR3 DNA is held: 51 bases, read in frame from base 1. Taken from the germline V gene, the CDR1 and CDR2 loops are KGHDR and SFDVKD. At the junction V is shortened by 1 base and J by 2 bases, with 15 bases in between. With respect to this clone: The target of this receptor is not known. Per-base qualities were not stored, and no clone one base away is much larger.

This TCR derives from an adult in good health. This receptor chain uses TRBV24-1 and TRBJ2-3; tentative D gene TRBD1, with 6 bases matching. The sample here was peripheral blood, taken on day 0 of AZD1222 vaccination. In nucleotide form, the sequence is TGTGCCACCAGTGATTTACGACGTGGGGACAACACAGATACGCAGTATTTT. Its protein reads: CATSDLRRGDNTDTQYF.